This TCR beta chain was profiled in a study of blood T cell repertoires in COVID-19. Overall study context: The United States, Italy and Spain were the sources of the acute and convalescent COVID-19 samples. PBMCs, B-cell-depleted T cells, or T cells provided the cDNA or gDNA that made up the material.

Germline V gene sequence: CDR1 DFQATT, CDR2 SNEGSKA (reference sequence). This CDR3 has 11 amino acids. V lost 7 bases, J lost 2 bases, and 2 bases stayed unmatched. Authors' data handling: Estimates of nucleated cell counts were drawn from the amplification of reference gene primers. Clones were read by immunoSEQ multiplex PCR, and TCRdb kept only the in-frame ones, dropping some. Clone size and the V and J calls come from that table; the DNA yielded D and trimming. The sample records 300,000 to 400,000 clones, about 90% being singletons. Material: peripheral blood. The V gene is TRBV20-1, the J gene TRBJ2-7; 7 bases agree with TRBD1. The receptor's source is a woman between 50 and 59 years old who had recovered from COVID-19. CDR3 DNA: TGCAGTGGACAGGGAACCTACGAGCAGTACTTC. This encodes CSGQGTYEQYF.